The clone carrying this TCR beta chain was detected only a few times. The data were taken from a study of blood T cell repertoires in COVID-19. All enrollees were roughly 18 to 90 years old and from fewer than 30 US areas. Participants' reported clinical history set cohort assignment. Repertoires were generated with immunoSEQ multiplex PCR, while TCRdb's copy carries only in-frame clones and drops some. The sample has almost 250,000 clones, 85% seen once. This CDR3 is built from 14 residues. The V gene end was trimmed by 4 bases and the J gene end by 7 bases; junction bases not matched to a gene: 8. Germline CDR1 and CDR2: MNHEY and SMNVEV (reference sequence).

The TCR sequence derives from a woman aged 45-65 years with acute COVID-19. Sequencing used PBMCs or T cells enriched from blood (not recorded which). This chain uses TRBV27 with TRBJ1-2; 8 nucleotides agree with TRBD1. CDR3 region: CASSSGQGWGGYTF. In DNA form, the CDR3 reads TGTGCCAGCAGTTCCGGACAGGGATGGGGTGGCTACACCTTC.